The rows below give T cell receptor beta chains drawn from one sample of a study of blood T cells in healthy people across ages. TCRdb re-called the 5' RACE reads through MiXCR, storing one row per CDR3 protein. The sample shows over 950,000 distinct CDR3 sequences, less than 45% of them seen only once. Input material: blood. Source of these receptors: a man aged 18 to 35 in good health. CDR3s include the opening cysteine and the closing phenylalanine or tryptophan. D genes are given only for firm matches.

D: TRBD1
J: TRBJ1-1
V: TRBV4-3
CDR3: CASSRGQANTEAFF

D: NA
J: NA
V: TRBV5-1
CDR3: CASSLVPGSSYEQYF

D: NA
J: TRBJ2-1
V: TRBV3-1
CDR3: CASSLGGPNPYNEQFF

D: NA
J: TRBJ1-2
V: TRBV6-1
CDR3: CASSEVTTYGYTF

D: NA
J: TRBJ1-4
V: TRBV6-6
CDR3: CASSYGQGEEKLFF

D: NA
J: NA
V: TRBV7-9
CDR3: CASSVREQETQFF

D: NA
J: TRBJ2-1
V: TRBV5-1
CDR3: CASSLERARYNEQFF

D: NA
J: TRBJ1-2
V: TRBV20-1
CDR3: CSARVKGYTF

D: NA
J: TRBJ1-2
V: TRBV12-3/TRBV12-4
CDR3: CANRKGGKSGYTF

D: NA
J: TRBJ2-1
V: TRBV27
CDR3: CAGSLQTGSSYNEQFF

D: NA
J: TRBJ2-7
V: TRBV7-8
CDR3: CASSFRSASSTYEQYF

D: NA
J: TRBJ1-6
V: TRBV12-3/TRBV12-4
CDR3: CASNLHDGYNSPLHF

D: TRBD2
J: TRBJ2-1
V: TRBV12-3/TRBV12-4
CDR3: CASSLLAGDVGYNEQFF

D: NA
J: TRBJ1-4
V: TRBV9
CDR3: CASSGGGSYNEKLFF

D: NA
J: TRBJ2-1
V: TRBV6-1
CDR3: CASNQLGVSYNEQFF

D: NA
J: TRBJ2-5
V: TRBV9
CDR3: CASSVATGLGETQYF

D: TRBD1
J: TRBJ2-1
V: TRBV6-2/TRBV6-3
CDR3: CASSSSGTVTQFF

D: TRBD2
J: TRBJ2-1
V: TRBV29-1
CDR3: CSVAPTSGGFAEQFF

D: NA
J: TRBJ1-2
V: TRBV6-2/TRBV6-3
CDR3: CASSYPSGGGYGYTF

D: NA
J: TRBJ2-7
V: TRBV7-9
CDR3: CASSPTGIAGNEQYF

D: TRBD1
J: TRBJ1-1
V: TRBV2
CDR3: CASTQGEGLRNTEAFF

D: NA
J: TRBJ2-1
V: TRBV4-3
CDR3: CASSQGKGADMSTRYNEQFF

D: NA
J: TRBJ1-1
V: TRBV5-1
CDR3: CASSPQPGGEAFF

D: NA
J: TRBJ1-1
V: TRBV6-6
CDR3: CASSYSWGTTEAFF

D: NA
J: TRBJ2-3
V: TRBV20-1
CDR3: CSARLGAQGVDTQYF

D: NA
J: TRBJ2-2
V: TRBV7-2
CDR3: CASSLGSDGELFF

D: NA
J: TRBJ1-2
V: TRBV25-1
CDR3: CASSTPANYGYTF

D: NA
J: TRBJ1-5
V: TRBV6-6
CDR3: CASSPRGAVSNQPQHF

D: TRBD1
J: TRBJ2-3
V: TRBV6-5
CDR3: CASSLGQGGGPDTQYF

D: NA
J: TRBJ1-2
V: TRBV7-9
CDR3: CASSFGVYGYTF

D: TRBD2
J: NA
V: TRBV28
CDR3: CASRSGGPYNEQYF

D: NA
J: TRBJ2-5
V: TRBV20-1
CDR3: CSALPYQETQYF

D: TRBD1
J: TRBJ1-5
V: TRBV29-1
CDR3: CSVAGDSSIQPQHF

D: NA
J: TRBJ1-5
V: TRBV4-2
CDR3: CASSQDNFQPQHF

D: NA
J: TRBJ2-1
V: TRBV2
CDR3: CASRAPGTPSYNEQFF

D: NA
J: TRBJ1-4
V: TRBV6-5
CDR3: CASRRDPSKEKLFF

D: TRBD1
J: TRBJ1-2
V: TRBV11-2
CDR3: CASSFPPGGGYTF

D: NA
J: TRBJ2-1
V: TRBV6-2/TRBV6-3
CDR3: CASSYASGIWEQFF

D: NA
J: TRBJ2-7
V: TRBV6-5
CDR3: CASRISGGVGYEQYF

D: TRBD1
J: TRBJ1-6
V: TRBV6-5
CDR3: CASRPDRGYSPLHF

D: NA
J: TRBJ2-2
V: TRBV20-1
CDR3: CSASLVANTGELFF